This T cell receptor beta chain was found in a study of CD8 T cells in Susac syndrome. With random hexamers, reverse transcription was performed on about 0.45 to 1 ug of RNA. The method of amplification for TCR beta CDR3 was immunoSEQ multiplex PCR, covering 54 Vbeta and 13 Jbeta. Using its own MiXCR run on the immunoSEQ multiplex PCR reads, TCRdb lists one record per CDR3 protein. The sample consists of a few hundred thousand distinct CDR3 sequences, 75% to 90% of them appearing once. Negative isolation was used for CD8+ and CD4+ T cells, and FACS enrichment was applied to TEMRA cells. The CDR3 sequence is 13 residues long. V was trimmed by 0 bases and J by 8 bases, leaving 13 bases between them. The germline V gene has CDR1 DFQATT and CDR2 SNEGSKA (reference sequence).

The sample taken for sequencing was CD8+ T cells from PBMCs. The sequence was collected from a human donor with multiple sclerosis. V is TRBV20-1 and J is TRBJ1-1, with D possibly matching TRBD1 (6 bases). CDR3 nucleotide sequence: TGCAGTGCTAGAGATGGGGACAATACCGAAGCTTTCTTT. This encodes CSARDGDNTEAFF.